The present T cell receptor beta chain was sequenced within a study of T cells in Graves' hyperthyroidism and ophthalmopathy. Study background: Any treatment followed the collection of peripheral blood at initial diagnosis.

CDR1 and CDR2 (germline): SGHAT, FQNNGV. The V end lost 0 bases, the J end lost 6 bases, and 14 bases lay between the germline ends. This CDR3 spans 16 amino acids. The patients, who ranged from 18 to 65 in age, presented with newly diagnosed hyperthyroidism lasting under 2 months. Exclusion followed for patients with uncontrolled infection, other autoimmune disease, pregnancy or lactation. With respect to this clonotype: Its cognate antigen is unknown.

Study-level results: Most clonotypes expanded in the thyroid (above 0.001) were also present in blood.

TCR beta CDR3 sequences were amplified from RNA transcripts. HTBI primers were the set used in a first-round RT-PCR of the TCR CDR3. TCRdb itself ran the multiplex PCR reads through MiXCR, one entry per CDR3 protein. Found here are about 360,000 distinct CDR3 sequences, 13% of them singletons; the top ten hold 9.2%. This receptor was taken from a woman in her late teens or twenties with Graves' hyperthyroidism. J is TRBJ2-2 and V is TRBV11-2; TRBD1 or TRBD2 may be the D gene (5 bases each). Sample: blood. The CDR3 is CASSLDPGRGAGELFF. Written as DNA, the CDR3 is TGTGCCAGCAGCTTAGATCCGGGACGAGGGGCCGGGGAGCTGTTTTTT.